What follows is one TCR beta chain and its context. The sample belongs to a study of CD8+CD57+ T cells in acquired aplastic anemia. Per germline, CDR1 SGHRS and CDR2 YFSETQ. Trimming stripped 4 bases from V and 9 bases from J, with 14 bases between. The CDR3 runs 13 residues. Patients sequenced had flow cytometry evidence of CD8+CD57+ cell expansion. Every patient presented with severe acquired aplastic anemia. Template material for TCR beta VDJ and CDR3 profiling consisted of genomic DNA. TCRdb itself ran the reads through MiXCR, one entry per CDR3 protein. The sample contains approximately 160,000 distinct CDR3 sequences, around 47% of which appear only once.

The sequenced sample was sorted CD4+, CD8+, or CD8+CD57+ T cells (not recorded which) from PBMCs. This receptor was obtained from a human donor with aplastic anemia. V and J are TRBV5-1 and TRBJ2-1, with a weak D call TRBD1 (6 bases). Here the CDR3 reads CASSQQGGSEQFF. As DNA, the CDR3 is TGCGCCAGCAGCCAACAGGGTGGGAGTGAGCAGTTCTTC.